A single sample gave rise to the 6 T cell receptor beta chains below, sequenced in a study of shared clonotypes between healthy human individuals. TCRdb keeps only in-frame clones here, not all; method: immunoSEQ multiplex PCR. This table holds about 1 million clones, approximately 68% found once. Sequenced sample: memory CD4+ T cells sorted from blood. As for subset: CD45RA-negative fraction. These receptors were taken from a man aged 18 to 29 in good health.

This clone appeared a few times. The J gene is TRBJ1-1, the V gene TRBV30; D gene ambiguous. With 0 bases removed from V and 1 base from J, the gap between germline ends came to 9 bases. The CDR3 extends over 14 amino acids. Germline-derived CDR1 and CDR2 are GTSNPN and SVGIG (reference sequence). CDR3 in DNA: TGTGCCTGGAGTGTAAGTGTAGGGAACACTGAAGCTTTCTTT. This codes for CAWSVSVGNTEAFF. The whole variable domain, filled in from reference TRBV30 and TRBJ1-1, reads SQTIHQWPATLVQPVGSPLSLECTVEGTSNPNLYWYRQAAGRGLQLLFYSVGIGQISSEVPQNLSASRPQDRQFILSSKKLLLSDSGFYLCAWSVSVGNTEAFFGQGTRLTVV.

The sample holds many counts of this clone. This CDR3 is also generated by other DNA sequences in the sample. The J gene is TRBJ2-2, the V gene TRBV27; no clear D. CDR1 and CDR2 from the germline V gene are MNHEY and SMNVEV (reference sequence). V lost 2 bases to trimming and J lost 4 bases, with 5 bases between them. The CDR3 runs to 13 residues. CDR3 residues: CASSLGITGELFF. CDR3 DNA: TGTGCCAGCAGTTTAGGTATCACCGGGGAGCTGTTTTTT.

The V call is TRBV30, the J call TRBJ2-5; 9 bases map to TRBD1. CDR3 size: 13 residues. V gave up 4 bases and J gave up 5 bases; unmatched junction bases: 5. CDR1 is GTSNPN and CDR2 is SVGIG in the germline V gene (reference sequence). Here the CDR3 reads CAWIRTGDETQYF. CDR3 DNA: TGTGCCTGGATCCGGACAGGGGACGAGACCCAGTACTTC.

The chain recombines TRBV28 with TRBJ2-1; TRBD1 aligns across 7 bases. CDR1 MDHEN and CDR2 SYDVKM come from the germline V gene. This CDR3 is built from 14 residues. The V segment lost 8 bases and the J segment 4 bases; nucleotides outside the gene matches: 8. In nucleotides, the CDR3 is TGTGCCAGCCACCTGGGACAGCAATACAATGAGCAGTTCTTC. Residues: CASHLGQQYNEQFF. Full variable domain (missing parts from reference TRBV28 and TRBJ2-1): DVKVTQSSRYLVKRTGEKVFLECVQDMDHENMFWYRQDPGLGLRLIYFSYDVKMKEKGDIPEGYSVSREKKERFSLILESASTNQTSMYLCASHLGQQYNEQFFGPGTRLTVL.

V is TRBV7-8 and J is TRBJ2-3; the D gene could be TRBD1 or TRBD2 (5 bases each). This CDR3 region has 14 residues. V shed 6 bases and J shed 2 bases, with 12 bases lying between them. Germline V gene sequence: CDR1 SGHVS, CDR2 FQNEAQ. The CDR3 spells CASSKRDLTDTQYF. CDR3 nucleotides: TGTGCCAGCAGTAAACGGGACCTCACAGATACGCAGTATTTT.

The V call is TRBV9, the J call TRBJ2-1, with TRBD2 as a possible D gene (5 bases). The V end lost 4 bases, the J end lost 4 bases, and 9 bases lay between the germline ends. The CDR3 length is 13 residues. CDR1 is SGDLS and CDR2 is YYNGEE in the germline V gene. CDR3 in amino acids: CASSSGLYNEQFF. CDR3 in DNA: TGTGCCAGCAGCTCCGGACTTTACAATGAGCAGTTCTTC. The full variable domain, completed using reference TRBV9 and TRBJ2-1, is DSGVTQTPKHLITATGQRVTLRCSPRSGDLSVYWYQQSLDQGLQFLIQYYNGEERAKGNILERFSAQQFPDLHSELNLSSLELGDSALYFCASSSGLYNEQFFGPGTRLTVL.